These 22 T cell receptor beta chains were sequenced from one sample in a study of blood T cells in healthy people across ages. With a J-beta primer mix and a sample-barcoded 5' primer, a second PCR ran about 7 to 11 cycles. One entry per CDR3 protein, called by TCRdb with MiXCR from the 5' RACE reads. The data contain about 1.1 million distinct CDR3 sequences, roughly two fifths of them seen just once; the ten biggest clones take up around 13%. Sequencing used blood. All receptors derive from a man between 18 and 35 years old in good health.

In regard to this clonotype: The junction does not match germline at one end; this may be a read error. The rearrangement links TRBV4-1 to TRBJ2-2; either TRBD1 or TRBD2 may fit D (6 bases each). CDR1 MGHRA and CDR2 YSYEKL come from the germline V gene. The CDR3 loop spans 16 amino acids. In nucleotides, the CDR3 is TGCGCCAGCAGTCAAGAGGGGGGATTAGAGTCCGGGGAGCTGTTTTTT. As protein: CASSQEGGLESGELFF.

This chain links TRBV5-1 with TRBJ1-1, with 7 bases lining up with TRBD1. This CDR3 spans 15 amino acids. The trim removed 2 bases at V and 2 bases at J, leaving 6 bases unmatched. Per germline, CDR1 SGHRS and CDR2 YFSETQ. Here the CDR3 reads CASSFRQGENTEAFF. CDR3 in DNA: TGCGCCAGCAGCTTTAGACAGGGCGAAAACACTGAAGCTTTCTTT.

The gene calls are TRBV20-1 and TRBJ2-3, with D possibly matching TRBD2 (6 bases). The V gene's germline CDR1 is DFQATT and CDR2 SNEGSKA (reference sequence). The ends were cut back, 0 bases at V and 3 bases at J, with 13 bases in the middle. CDR3 length: 15 residues. The CDR3 region has the DNA TGCAGTGCTAGAGATCCCGGGGGATCGACAGATACGCAGTATTTT. Translated, it gives CSARDPGGSTDTQYF.

The rearrangement links TRBV20-1 to TRBJ2-7, with TRBD1 matching over 8 bases. Germline trimming cut 1 base from V and 0 bases from J; bases unmatched to any gene: 2. This CDR3 is 14 amino acids long. The germline gives CDR1 DFQATT, CDR2 SNEGSKA (reference sequence). The chain's CDR3 is CSARAGTGSYEQYF. DNA of the CDR3: TGCAGTGCTAGAGCCGGGACAGGCTCCTACGAGCAGTACTTC.

The CDR3 sequence is CASRPGTGFADTQYF. The CDR3, as DNA: TGTGCCAGCAGACCCGGGACAGGGTTCGCAGATACGCAGTATTTT. The genes are TRBV7-3 and TRBJ2-3; TRBD1 matches at 9 bases. The CDR3 covers 15 residues. Germline values: CDR1 SGHTA, CDR2 FQGTGA. V shed 6 bases and J 4 bases; nucleotides not matched to a gene: 8.

This clonotype was counted at least ten times. The chain recombines TRBV20-1 with TRBJ1-2; D remains ambiguous. This CDR3 comprises 12 residues. Germline values: CDR1 DFQATT, CDR2 SNEGSKA (reference sequence). Trimming took 1 base from V and 6 from J, leaving 9 bases between them. This CDR3 is CSARAGSHGYTF. CDR3 in DNA: TGCAGTGCTAGAGCTGGATCACATGGCTACACCTTC.

CDR3 nucleotide sequence: TGTGCCAGCAGGGACTCCCACATCGAGACCCAGTACTTC. This codes for CASRDSHIETQYF. The rearrangement uses TRBV6-5 and TRBJ2-5; possibly TRBD2 for D (5 bases). CDR1 MNHEY and CDR2 SVGAGI come from the germline V gene. This CDR3 has 13 amino acids. V lost 6 bases to trimming and J lost 5 bases, with 13 bases between them.

The V gene is TRBV20-1, the J gene TRBJ1-5; no firm D call. The V end was cut by 0 bases, the J end by 12 bases, with 9 bases between. The CDR3 totals 11 residues. Germline CDR1 is DFQATT and CDR2 is SNEGSKA (reference sequence). Here the CDR3 DNA reads TGCAGTGCTAGAGACCCCCCATACCAGCATTTT. Its protein product is CSARDPPYQHF.

This clonotype was seen a handful of times. The rearrangement uses TRBV28 and TRBJ1-4; D is unresolved. The germline gives CDR1 MDHEN, CDR2 SYDVKM. Trimming stripped 7 bases from V and 8 bases from J, with 8 bases between. This CDR3 has 11 residues. In DNA, the CDR3 is TGTGCCAGCACCTTGGAGGAAAAACTGTTTTTT. Its translation: CASTLEEKLFF.

This clonotype showed up just a few times. The rearrangement joins TRBV25-1 to TRBJ2-5; D remains ambiguous. The ends were cut back, 0 bases at V and 3 bases at J, with 5 bases in the middle. There are 13 residues in the CDR3. CDR1 is MGHDK and CDR2 is SYGVNS in the germline V gene. Here the CDR3 reads CASSEYGKETQYF. The DNA of the CDR3 is TGTGCCAGCAGTGAATACGGAAAAGAGACCCAGTACTTC.

This clonotype was recorded a few times. The chain has TRBV28 and TRBJ2-5, with 11 bases that match TRBD2. V lost 2 bases, J lost 1 base, and 3 bases stayed unmatched. This CDR3 spans 16 amino acids. In germline, CDR1 is MDHEN, CDR2 SYDVKM. The CDR3 bases are TGTGCCAGCAGTTTAGCTAGCGGGGGGTTCCAAGAGACCCAGTACTTC. Translated: CASSLASGGFQETQYF.

A remark on this clonotype: This sequence may be a read error, since a much larger clone differs from it by one base. The chain combines TRBV6-2 or TRBV6-3 with TRBJ2-1; 7 nucleotides agree with TRBD1. This CDR3 comprises 14 residues. Germline-derived CDR1 and CDR2 are MNHEY and SVGEGT. After removal of 4 bases from V and 10 bases from J, the junction contained 10 bases not matched to a gene. This CDR3 is CASSSPGQTYEQFF. The DNA of the CDR3 is TGTGCCAGCAGTTCACCGGGACAGACCTACGAGCAGTTCTTC.

V is TRBV12-3 or TRBV12-4 and J is TRBJ2-4; TRBD1 aligns across 9 bases. The CDR3 consists of 20 residues. V was pared by 5 bases and J by 2 bases, with 19 bases of the junction left unmatched. The DNA for the CDR3 is TGTGCCAGCAGTCCAGGGACTCCGGGACAGGGCCGGGGGCCCAAAAACATTCAGTACTTC. Protein product: CASSPGTPGQGRGPKNIQYF.

This clonotype was counted many times. The CDR3 sequence is CATSLAGSDNEQYF. CDR3 nucleotides: TGTGCCACCAGTCTAGCGGGGTCCGACAATGAGCAGTACTTC. This chain connects TRBV24-1 to TRBJ2-7, with 9 nucleotides matching TRBD2. The CDR3 loop spans 14 amino acids. V gave up 6 bases and J gave up 7 bases; unmatched junction bases: 9. CDR1 is KGHDR, CDR2 SFDVKD, per germline.

This clonotype was found many times. This CDR3 reads CASSQEFSGVNQPQHF. The CDR3 DNA reads TGTGCCAGCAGCCAAGAGTTTTCAGGGGTCAATCAGCCCCAGCATTTT. This sequence joins TRBV4-2 and TRBJ1-5, with D perhaps matching TRBD1 (6 bases). Trimming shortened V by 0 bases and J by 3 bases, and 12 bases separated the two germline ends. The CDR3 consists of 16 residues. Per the germline V gene, CDR1 is LGHNA and CDR2 is YNFKEQ.

The chain uses TRBV11-2 and TRBJ2-5; 7 nucleotides match TRBD1. Germline V CDR1 and CDR2: SGHAT, FQNNGV. J lost 11 bases, V lost 5 bases, and 20 bases had no gene match. This CDR3 is 16 amino acids long. CDR3: CASSPQPGQSGGIQYF. The CDR3 DNA reads TGTGCCAGCAGCCCCCAGCCGGGACAGTCGGGCGGTATTCAGTACTTC.

J is TRBJ1-4 and V is TRBV3-1; D gene unclear. CDR3 length equals 17 residues. Per the germline V gene, CDR1 is LGHDT and CDR2 is YNNKEL (reference sequence). V lost 1 base and J lost 5, with 17 bases in between. Here the CDR3 DNA reads TGTGCCAGCAGCCAAGTTGACCGTGGGCCAGACAATGAAAAACTGTTTTTT. Protein sequence: CASSQVDRGPDNEKLFF.

This clonotype was counted only a few times. CDR3 protein: CASSLGTTAYNEQFF. DNA for the CDR3: TGCGCCAGCAGCCTCGGGACTACCGCTTACAATGAGCAGTTCTTC. The rearrangement uses TRBV5-1 and TRBJ2-1; 7 nucleotides agree with TRBD2. The CDR3 loop spans 15 amino acids. Germline CDR1 is SGHRS and CDR2 is YFSETQ. The trim removed 4 bases at V and 4 bases at J, leaving 8 bases unmatched.

V usage is TRBV28 and J usage is TRBJ2-7; 12 positions match TRBD2. The J call may be faulty, since TRBJ2-5 better matches the DNA end. The germline CDR1 and CDR2 sequences are MDHEN and SYDVKM. The CDR3 extends over 16 amino acids. CDR3 sequence reads: CASSRLAGDSRETQYF. DNA of the CDR3: TGTGCCAGCAGTAGACTAGCGGGGGATTCCAGGGAGACCCAGTACTTC.

The sample holds a few counts of this clonotype. The CDR3 DNA reads as TGTGCCAGCAGCTTAGGTCTGGGTTTTAGAGAGACCCAGTACTTC. Protein sequence: CASSLGLGFRETQYF. V gene TRBV7-9 combines with J gene TRBJ2-5, with unresolved D. In germline, CDR1 is SEHNR, CDR2 FQNEAQ (reference sequence). The CDR3 length is 15 residues. V lost 1 base to trimming and J lost 4 bases, with 13 bases between them. The whole variable domain, filled in from reference TRBV7-9 and TRBJ2-5, reads DTGVSQNPRHKITKRGQNVTFRCDPISEHNRLYWYRQTLGQGPEFLTYFQNEAQLEKSRLLSDRFSAERPKGSFSTLEIQRTEQGDSAMYLCASSLGLGFRETQYFGPGTRLLVL.

The V gene is TRBV6-5, the J gene TRBJ2-5; perhaps TRBD1 as D (5 bases). Trimming stripped 4 bases from V and 1 base from J, with 13 bases between. The CDR3 is made up of 15 amino acids. The V gene's germline CDR1 is MNHEY and CDR2 SVGAGI. The CDR3 nucleotides are TGTGCCAGCAGTTCCCCCTCAAGGGGCCAAGAGACCCAGTACTTC. Translated, it gives CASSSPSRGQETQYF.

This clonotype was seen only a few times. The rearrangement links TRBV5-1 to TRBJ1-1; perhaps TRBD1 as D (6 bases). The CDR3 is 14 amino acids. Looked up from germline, CDR1 is SGHRS and CDR2 is YFSETQ. Trimming stripped 0 bases from V and 4 bases from J, with 10 bases between. The CDR3 DNA sequence: TGCGCCAGCAGCTTGGATTGGGGGGCCACTGAAGCTTTCTTT. Translation gives CASSLDWGATEAFF.